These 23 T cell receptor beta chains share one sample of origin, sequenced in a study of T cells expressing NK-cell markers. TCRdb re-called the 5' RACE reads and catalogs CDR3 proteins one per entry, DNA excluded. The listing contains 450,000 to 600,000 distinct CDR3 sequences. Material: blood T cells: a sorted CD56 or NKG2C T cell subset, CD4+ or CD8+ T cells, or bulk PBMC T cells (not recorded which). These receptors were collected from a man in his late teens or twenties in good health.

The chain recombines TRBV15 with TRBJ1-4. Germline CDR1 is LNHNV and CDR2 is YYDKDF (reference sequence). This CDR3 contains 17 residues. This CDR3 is CATSFLVGTSTNEKLFF.

CDR3 residues: CSARSPLGDNQPQHF. The rearrangement uses TRBV20-1 and TRBJ1-5; the D gene TCRdb calls, TRBD1, cannot be checked with no DNA. The germline gives CDR1 DFQATT, CDR2 SNEGSKA (reference sequence). The CDR3 extends over 15 amino acids.

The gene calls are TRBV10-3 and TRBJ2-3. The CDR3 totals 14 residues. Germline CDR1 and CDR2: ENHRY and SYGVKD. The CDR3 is CAISDGWSADTQYF.

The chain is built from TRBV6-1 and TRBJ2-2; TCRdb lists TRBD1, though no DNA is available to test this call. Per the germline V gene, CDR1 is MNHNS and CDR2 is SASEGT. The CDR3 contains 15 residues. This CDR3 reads CASSPTGTGSGELFF.

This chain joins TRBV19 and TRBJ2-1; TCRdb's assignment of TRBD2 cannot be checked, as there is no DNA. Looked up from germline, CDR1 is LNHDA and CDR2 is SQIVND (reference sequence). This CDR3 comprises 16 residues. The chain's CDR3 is CASSGLAGGPGNEQFF.

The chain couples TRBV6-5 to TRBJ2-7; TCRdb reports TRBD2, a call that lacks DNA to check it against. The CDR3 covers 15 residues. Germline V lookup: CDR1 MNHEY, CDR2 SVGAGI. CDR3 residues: CASSPALAGRGEQYF.

CDR3 sequence reads: CASSANRGMNTEAFF. The chain uses TRBV9 and TRBJ1-1; TCRdb picks TRBD1, but there is no DNA to check that call. CDR3 size: 15 residues. Per germline, CDR1 SGDLS and CDR2 YYNGEE.

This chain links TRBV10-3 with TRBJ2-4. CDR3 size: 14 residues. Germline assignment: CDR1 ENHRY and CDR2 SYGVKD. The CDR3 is CAISESPDVGMQYF.

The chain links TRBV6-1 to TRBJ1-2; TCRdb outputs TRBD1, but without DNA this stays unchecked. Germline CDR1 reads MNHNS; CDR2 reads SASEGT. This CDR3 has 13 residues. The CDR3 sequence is CASYQGESYGYTF.

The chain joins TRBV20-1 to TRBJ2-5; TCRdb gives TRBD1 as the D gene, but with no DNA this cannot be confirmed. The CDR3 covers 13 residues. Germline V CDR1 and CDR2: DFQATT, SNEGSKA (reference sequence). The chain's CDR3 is CSARGDYHQTQYF.

The CDR3 sequence: CASRWDGINTGELFF. This sequence joins TRBV19 and TRBJ2-2; the D call of TRBD1 rests on TCRdb alone, since no DNA is present to check it. The length of the CDR3 is 15 residues. Germline lookup yields CDR1 LNHDA and CDR2 SQIVND (reference sequence).

The CDR3 here is CASSQSINEQFF. V is TRBV7-9 and J is TRBJ2-1; TCRdb selects TRBD2, and the lack of DNA leaves this call unchecked. CDR1 is SEHNR, CDR2 FQNEAQ, per germline (reference sequence). CDR3 length: 12 residues.

CDR3 in amino acids: CASSRETGRETQYF. This chain links TRBV5-1 with TRBJ2-5; TCRdb's assignment of TRBD1 cannot be checked, as there is no DNA. Germline V CDR1 and CDR2: SGHRS, YFSETQ. This CDR3 comprises 14 residues.

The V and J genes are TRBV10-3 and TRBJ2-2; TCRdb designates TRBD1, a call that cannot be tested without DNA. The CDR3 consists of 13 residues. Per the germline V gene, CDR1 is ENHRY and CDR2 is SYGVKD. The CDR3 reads CAISDTGARELFF.

CDR3 loop: CASSLGTSGRARLAYEQYF. This chain joins TRBV7-6 and TRBJ2-7; without DNA, the TCRdb call of TRBD2 cannot be checked. The germline V gene has CDR1 SGHVS and CDR2 FNYEAQ. This CDR3 is built from 19 residues. Full variable domain (rest looked up from reference TRBV7-6 and TRBJ2-7): GAGVSQSPRYKVTKRGQDVALRCDPISGHVSLYWYRQALGQGPEFLTYFNYEAQQDKSGLPNDRFSAERPEGSISTLTIQRTEQRDSAMYRCASSLGTSGRARLAYEQYFGPGTRLTVT.

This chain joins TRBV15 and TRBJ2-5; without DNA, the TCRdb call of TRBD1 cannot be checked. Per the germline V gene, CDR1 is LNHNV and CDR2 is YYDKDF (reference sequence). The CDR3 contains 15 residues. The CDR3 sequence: CATSRDPDRWETQYF.

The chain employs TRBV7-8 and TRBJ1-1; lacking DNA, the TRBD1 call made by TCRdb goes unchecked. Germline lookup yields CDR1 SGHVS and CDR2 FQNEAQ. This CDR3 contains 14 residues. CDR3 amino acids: CASSLIEGPAKAFF.

The chain's CDR3 is CASSYSFRHIGQETQYF. This rearrangement joins TRBV6-5 to TRBJ2-5. The germline V gene encodes CDR1 MNHEY and CDR2 SVGAGI. The length of the CDR3 is 17 residues.

The CDR3 region is CASSFGTAPYNEQFF. This chain uses TRBV12-3 or TRBV12-4 with TRBJ2-1; the TRBD2 assignment by TCRdb is unverifiable without DNA. CDR3 length equals 15 residues.

CDR3 loop: CASSQGTLGSGELFF. J is TRBJ2-2 and V is TRBV5-4; the TCRdb D gene call, TRBD1, has no DNA to confirm it. CDR3 length equals 15 residues. From germline, CDR1 is SGHNT and CDR2 YYREEE (reference sequence). Supplemented by reference TRBV5-4 and TRBJ2-2, the full variable domain reads ETGVTQSPTHLIKTRGQQVTLRCSSQSGHNTVSWYQQALGQGPQFIFQYYREEENGRGNFPPRFSGLQFPNYSSELNVNALELDDSALYLCASSQGTLGSGELFFGEGSRLTVL.

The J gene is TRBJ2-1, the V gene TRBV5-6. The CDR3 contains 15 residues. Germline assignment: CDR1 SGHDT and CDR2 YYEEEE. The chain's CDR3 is CASSLASFLYNEQFF.

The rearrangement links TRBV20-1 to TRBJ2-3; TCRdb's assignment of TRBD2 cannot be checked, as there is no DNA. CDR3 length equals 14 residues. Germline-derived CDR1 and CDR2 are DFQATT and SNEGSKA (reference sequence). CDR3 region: CSASENPSFDTQYF.

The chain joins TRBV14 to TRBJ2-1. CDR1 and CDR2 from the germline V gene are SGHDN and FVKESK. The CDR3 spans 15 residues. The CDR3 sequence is CASSQYPGVLGEQFF.